The clone carrying this T cell receptor beta chain was found a few times. Peripheral blood samples of around 9.5 milliliters were drawn from each donor. Each sample had at least 6.5 million PBMCs isolated. A second PCR of about 6 to 11 cycles used a sample-barcoded 5' primer and a J-beta primer mix. TCRdb re-called the 5' RACE reads through MiXCR, storing one row per CDR3 protein. This sample has 600,000 to 1,000,000 distinct CDR3 sequences, with over 45% found just once. These data come from a study of blood T cells in healthy people across ages. V was trimmed by 9 bases and J by 12 bases, leaving 15 bases between them. Germline CDR1 and CDR2: ENHRY and SYGVKD. The CDR3 spans 11 residues.

Sample: blood. This receptor was taken from a man aged 25 to 45 in good health. This rearrangement joins TRBV10-3 to TRBJ2-1; D is ambiguous. The CDR3 region has the DNA TGTGCCATGGGTGTGTCACTTGCGCAGTTCTTC. It encodes CAMGVSLAQFF.